This record covers a single TCR beta chain. Profiled with immunoSEQ multiplex PCR; TCRdb holds only in-frame clones, not every one. The sample has about 200,000 clones, around 87% seen once. This entry belongs to a study of blood T cell repertoires in COVID-19. About the research overall: Whether acute or convalescent, the COVID-19 samples came from the United States, Italy and Spain. T cells, B-cell-depleted T cells, or PBMCs provided the cDNA or gDNA that served as material.

This CDR3 has 13 residues. Germline CDR1 reads SGHAT; CDR2 reads FQDESV (reference sequence). Between the trimmed V and J ends, which lost 0 bases and 5 bases, there was a span of 7 bases. This TCR derives from a man between 60 and 70 years old with acute or convalescent COVID-19. The J gene is TRBJ1-2, the V gene TRBV11-1, with D unclear. Sequencing was done on a sample of peripheral blood. The CDR3 protein is CASSLASPYGYTF. CDR3 in DNA: TGTGCCAGCAGCTTAGCGTCTCCGTATGGCTACACCTTC.